These T cell receptor beta chains were read from a single sample in a study of human T cells and chemical hapten exposure. One entry per CDR3 protein, called by TCRdb with MiXCR from the RACE reads. The sample consists of approximately 350,000 distinct CDR3 sequences, 5.5% to 8% of them appearing once. Sequencing was performed on whole blood, taken in connection with sensitization to the hapten diphenylcyclopropenone (DPC). All receptors come from a woman in her late teens or twenties with alopecia areata. Some clones in this sample may be carry-over from other donors' samples. Both conserved end residues are part of each CDR3. The order of the fields is J gene, clone size, V gene, D gene, CDR3 DNA, CDR3 protein. A D gene is named only where the DNA matches it firmly. The listing skips clone size in some rows; elsewhere it reads once, few, many or a size class.

j_gene: TRBJ1-6; abundance: NA; v_gene: TRBV12-3/TRBV12-4; d_gene: NA; CDR3nt: TGTGCCAGCAGCCCCGGGGATTCGTCCTATAATTCACCCCTCCACTTT; CDR3aa: CASSPGDSSYNSPLHF
j_gene: TRBJ2-1; abundance: many; v_gene: TRBV6-5; d_gene: NA; CDR3nt: TGTGCCAGCAGGGCAGGTCGGGAGCACTTGCAGTTCTTC; CDR3aa: CASRAGREHLQFF
j_gene: TRBJ2-3; abundance: few; v_gene: TRBV12-3/TRBV12-4; d_gene: NA; CDR3nt: TGTGCCAGCGGAGTAAGGGATACGCAGTATTTT; CDR3aa: CASGVRDTQYF
j_gene: TRBJ2-2; abundance: many; v_gene: TRBV28; d_gene: NA; CDR3nt: TGTGCCAGCAGAATAAACACCGGGGAGCTGTTTTTT; CDR3aa: CASRINTGELFF
j_gene: TRBJ1-1; abundance: few; v_gene: TRBV5-1; d_gene: NA; CDR3nt: TGCGCCAGCAGCCTCCGAATGACAGTGAACACTGAAGCTTTCTTT; CDR3aa: CASSLRMTVNTEAFF
j_gene: TRBJ2-1; abundance: few; v_gene: TRBV3-1; d_gene: NA; CDR3nt: TGTGCCAGCAGCCAGGGAACTAGCTCCTACAATGAGCAGTTCTTC; CDR3aa: CASSQGTSSYNEQFF
j_gene: TRBJ1-2; abundance: NA; v_gene: TRBV7-9; d_gene: NA; CDR3nt: TGTGCCAGCAGCTTAGCTCCAGAAGCCCATGGCTACACCTTC; CDR3aa: CASSLAPEAHGYTF
j_gene: TRBJ1-1; abundance: NA; v_gene: TRBV7-3; d_gene: NA; CDR3nt: TGTGCCAGCAGCTTACAGGGGATCACTGAAGCTTTCTTT; CDR3aa: CASSLQGITEAFF
j_gene: TRBJ2-3; abundance: many; v_gene: TRBV4-2; d_gene: TRBD2; CDR3nt: TGTGCCAGCAGCCAAGATCCGGTAGGACTAGCGGGATCAGATACGCAGTATTTT; CDR3aa: CASSQDPVGLAGSDTQYF
j_gene: TRBJ1-1; abundance: few; v_gene: TRBV7-2; d_gene: TRBD1; CDR3nt: TGTGCCAGCAGCTTAACCCCGGGACAGGGCAGGGGCGGCACTGAAGCTTTCTTT; CDR3aa: CASSLTPGQGRGGTEAFF
j_gene: TRBJ2-1; abundance: few; v_gene: TRBV29-1; d_gene: TRBD1; CDR3nt: TGCAGCGTGGAGAAGGGACAGGGGGATGAGCAGTTCTTC; CDR3aa: CSVEKGQGDEQFF
j_gene: TRBJ1-5; abundance: few; v_gene: TRBV6-1; d_gene: TRBD1; CDR3nt: TGTGCCAGCAGTCGGCCAACTTCCCCCCCGGGACAGGGGTTCGATCAGCCCCAGCATTTT; CDR3aa: CASSRPTSPPGQGFDQPQHF
j_gene: TRBJ2-3; abundance: few; v_gene: TRBV10-1; d_gene: NA; CDR3nt: TGCGCCAGCACCCCTCCCCTGACAGGTAGCACAGATACGCAGTATTTT; CDR3aa: CASTPPLTGSTDTQYF
j_gene: TRBJ2-1; abundance: few; v_gene: TRBV12-3/TRBV12-4; d_gene: TRBD1; CDR3nt: TGTGCCAGCAGGGGACAGGGGTCCCACGGCAATGAGCAGTTCTTC; CDR3aa: CASRGQGSHGNEQFF
j_gene: TRBJ1-5; abundance: few; v_gene: TRBV24-1; d_gene: TRBD1; CDR3nt: TGTGCCACTGGACCCGGGACAGGGCCACAGCCCCAGCATTTT; CDR3aa: CATGPGTGPQPQHF
j_gene: TRBJ1-5; abundance: few; v_gene: TRBV4-3; d_gene: NA; CDR3nt: TGCGCCAGCAGCCAAGATTCACAGGGTTATCAGCCCCAGCATTTT; CDR3aa: CASSQDSQGYQPQHF
j_gene: TRBJ1-2; abundance: few; v_gene: TRBV29-1; d_gene: NA; CDR3nt: TGCAGCGTTGGCTCGACTGGGTACTATGGCTACACCTTC; CDR3aa: CSVGSTGYYGYTF
j_gene: TRBJ1-2; abundance: NA; v_gene: TRBV6-2/TRBV6-3; d_gene: NA; CDR3nt: TGTGCCAGCAGATGGACGGAAACCTATGGCTACACCTTC; CDR3aa: CASRWTETYGYTF
j_gene: TRBJ1-2; abundance: NA; v_gene: TRBV6-2/TRBV6-3; d_gene: NA; CDR3nt: TGTGCCTGCAGGGACTATGGCTACACCTTC; CDR3aa: CACRDYGYTF
j_gene: TRBJ1-5; abundance: few; v_gene: TRBV13; d_gene: NA; CDR3nt: TGTGCCAGCAGCTCCCGGGGAGGGGGGAGCAATCAGCCCCAGCATTTT; CDR3aa: CASSSRGGGSNQPQHF
j_gene: TRBJ2-6; abundance: many; v_gene: TRBV7-2; d_gene: NA; CDR3nt: TGTGCCAGCAGCCCCTGGGGGCTCTTAAACGTCCTGACTTTC; CDR3aa: CASSPWGLLNVLTF
j_gene: TRBJ2-2; abundance: NA; v_gene: TRBV20-1; d_gene: NA; CDR3nt: TGCAGTGCTAGACTTACCGGGGAGCTGTTTTTT; CDR3aa: CSARLTGELFF
j_gene: TRBJ2-3; abundance: few; v_gene: TRBV20-1; d_gene: TRBD2; CDR3nt: TGCAGTGCTAGAGACGCTAGCGGGGCCACCCTAGATACGCAGTATTTT; CDR3aa: CSARDASGATLDTQYF
j_gene: TRBJ2-7; abundance: many; v_gene: TRBV9; d_gene: TRBD1; CDR3nt: TGTGCCAGCAGCTCGGGACAGGGGAACGAGCAGTACTTC; CDR3aa: CASSSGQGNEQYF
j_gene: TRBJ1-6; abundance: NA; v_gene: TRBV7-9; d_gene: TRBD1; CDR3nt: TGTGCCAGCAGACCACGACAGGGGATTAATTCACCCCTCCACTTT; CDR3aa: CASRPRQGINSPLHF
j_gene: TRBJ2-3; abundance: few; v_gene: TRBV12-3/TRBV12-4; d_gene: NA; CDR3nt: TGTGCCAGCAGTACGACCAGGAGCACAGATACGCAGTATTTT; CDR3aa: CASSTTRSTDTQYF
j_gene: TRBJ1-2; abundance: NA; v_gene: TRBV5-6; d_gene: NA; CDR3nt: TGTGCCAGCAGCTCCGGTTGGACACTAGAGTATGGCTACACCTTC; CDR3aa: CASSSGWTLEYGYTF
j_gene: TRBJ2-6; abundance: NA; v_gene: TRBV7-2; d_gene: NA; CDR3nt: TGTGCCAGCAGCTTAGGCAGGGGTCTTCACTCTGGGGCCAACGTCCTGACTTTC; CDR3aa: CASSLGRGLHSGANVLTF
j_gene: TRBJ2-7; abundance: NA; v_gene: TRBV20-1; d_gene: NA; CDR3nt: TGCAGTCGATTCTACGAGCAGTACTTC; CDR3aa: CSRFYEQYF
j_gene: TRBJ2-3; abundance: many; v_gene: TRBV10-3; d_gene: NA; CDR3nt: TGTGCCATCAGTGGGGAGTCTGGGGATACGCAGTATTTT; CDR3aa: CAISGESGDTQYF
j_gene: TRBJ2-3; abundance: NA; v_gene: TRBV19; d_gene: NA; CDR3nt: TGTGCCAGTAGTTCCTCCGGGACGTACGGGGATACGCAGTATTTT; CDR3aa: CASSSSGTYGDTQYF
j_gene: TRBJ1-1; abundance: few; v_gene: TRBV6-6; d_gene: NA; CDR3nt: TGTGCCAGCAGTTACCCCCAGGGCTGGACTGAAGCTTTCTTT; CDR3aa: CASSYPQGWTEAFF
j_gene: TRBJ2-6; abundance: many; v_gene: TRBV10-2; d_gene: NA; CDR3nt: TGCGCCAGCAGTGAGGGGGCCAACGTCCTGACTTTC; CDR3aa: CASSEGANVLTF
j_gene: TRBJ2-1; abundance: few; v_gene: TRBV12-3/TRBV12-4; d_gene: NA; CDR3nt: TGTGCCAGCAGCTCTGACAGCCTCTCCTACAATGAGCAGTTCTTC; CDR3aa: CASSSDSLSYNEQFF
j_gene: TRBJ2-3; abundance: few; v_gene: TRBV7-5; d_gene: NA; CDR3nt: NA; CDR3aa: CISVPEAGPGQLTDTQYF
j_gene: TRBJ1-5; abundance: few; v_gene: TRBV6-6; d_gene: TRBD1; CDR3nt: TGTGCCAGCAGCTCCACAGGGGCAGGGAGCAATCAGCCCCAGCATTTT; CDR3aa: CASSSTGAGSNQPQHF
j_gene: TRBJ2-5; abundance: many; v_gene: TRBV12-3/TRBV12-4; d_gene: NA; CDR3nt: TGTGCCAGCAGCGAAGACAAGACCCAGTACTTC; CDR3aa: CASSEDKTQYF
j_gene: TRBJ1-5; abundance: few; v_gene: TRBV12-5; d_gene: NA; CDR3nt: TGTGCTAGTGGTTTGGTACGGACGTGGGGACTAGAGACAAGGCAGCCCCAGCATTTT; CDR3aa: CASGLVRTWGLETRQPQHF
j_gene: TRBJ2-6; abundance: few; v_gene: TRBV12-3/TRBV12-4; d_gene: NA; CDR3nt: TGTGCCAGCAGTCCTCACGGAGTATCTGGGGCCAACGTCCTGACTTTC; CDR3aa: CASSPHGVSGANVLTF
j_gene: TRBJ1-2; abundance: NA; v_gene: TRBV27; d_gene: TRBD1; CDR3nt: TGTGCCAGCAGTTTATCAGAGGACAGGGTTGCCTATGGCTACACCTTC; CDR3aa: CASSLSEDRVAYGYTF
j_gene: TRBJ2-1; abundance: few; v_gene: TRBV7-2; d_gene: TRBD1; CDR3nt: TGTGCCAGCGGAGAAAACCGGGACAGGGTAAATGAGCAGTTCTTC; CDR3aa: CASGENRDRVNEQFF
j_gene: TRBJ1-1; abundance: few; v_gene: TRBV28; d_gene: TRBD1; CDR3nt: TGTGCCAGCAGTTTATGGGGGATGAGGGGGCTAAAGGAAGCTTTCTTT; CDR3aa: CASSLWGMRGLKEAFF
j_gene: TRBJ2-2; abundance: few; v_gene: TRBV7-3; d_gene: TRBD1; CDR3nt: TGTGCCAGCAGCTCCAAGACAGGGACGAACACCGGGGAGCTGTTTTTT; CDR3aa: CASSSKTGTNTGELFF
j_gene: TRBJ2-3; abundance: few; v_gene: TRBV12-3/TRBV12-4; d_gene: NA; CDR3nt: TGTGCCAGCAGTTTTGGGTCCCCCCAAGATACGCAGTATTTT; CDR3aa: CASSFGSPQDTQYF
j_gene: TRBJ2-1; abundance: few; v_gene: TRBV11-2; d_gene: NA; CDR3nt: TGTGCCAGCAGCTTAGTGTACCAGAATGAGCAGTTCTTC; CDR3aa: CASSLVYQNEQFF
j_gene: TRBJ1-2; abundance: many; v_gene: TRBV4-3; d_gene: TRBD1; CDR3nt: TGCGCCAGCAGCCAGGAACTACAGGGGGCCTATGGCTACACCTTC; CDR3aa: CASSQELQGAYGYTF
j_gene: TRBJ1-1; abundance: many; v_gene: TRBV5-5; d_gene: NA; CDR3nt: TGTGCCAGCAGCCCAGAAACGGAGAACACTGAAGCTTTCTTT; CDR3aa: CASSPETENTEAFF
j_gene: TRBJ1-4; abundance: NA; v_gene: TRBV12-3/TRBV12-4; d_gene: NA; CDR3nt: TGTGCCAGCAGCCCAACGCTTGCAACTAATGAAAAACTGTTTTTT; CDR3aa: CASSPTLATNEKLFF
j_gene: TRBJ1-6; abundance: NA; v_gene: TRBV4-2; d_gene: NA; CDR3nt: TGTGCCAGCAGCCAACTAACAGGGTCTAATAATTCACCCCTCCACTTT; CDR3aa: CASSQLTGSNNSPLHF
j_gene: TRBJ1-1; abundance: many; v_gene: TRBV20-1; d_gene: NA; CDR3nt: TGCAGTGCTTCTAGACAAACTGATGAAGCTTTCTTT; CDR3aa: CSASRQTDEAFF
j_gene: TRBJ2-7; abundance: many; v_gene: TRBV19; d_gene: TRBD1; CDR3nt: TGTGCCAGTAGTATTTCCCAGGGGGCTGGAGAGCAGTACTTC; CDR3aa: CASSISQGAGEQYF
j_gene: TRBJ1-4; abundance: NA; v_gene: TRBV3-1; d_gene: NA; CDR3nt: TGTGCCAGCAGCCAGAATCAGCGGTCTAATGAAAAACTGTTTTTT; CDR3aa: CASSQNQRSNEKLFF
j_gene: TRBJ2-3; abundance: many; v_gene: TRBV9; d_gene: NA; CDR3nt: TGTGCCAGCAGCGTAGGGCCAGAAAATACGCAGTATTTT; CDR3aa: CASSVGPENTQYF
j_gene: TRBJ1-1; abundance: NA; v_gene: TRBV5-1; d_gene: TRBD1; CDR3nt: TGCGCCAGCAGCTTGTCATATGCAGGGGGCCCCGCGACTGAAGCTTTCTTT; CDR3aa: CASSLSYAGGPATEAFF
j_gene: TRBJ1-1; abundance: many; v_gene: TRBV11-2; d_gene: NA; CDR3nt: TGTGCCAGCAAGGGGCCCCAAAGGAACACTGAAGCTTTCTTT; CDR3aa: CASKGPQRNTEAFF
j_gene: TRBJ2-5; abundance: few; v_gene: TRBV11-2; d_gene: TRBD1; CDR3nt: TGTGCCAGCAGTACGACAGGGAATCAAGAGACCCAGTACTTC; CDR3aa: CASSTTGNQETQYF
j_gene: TRBJ2-1; abundance: many; v_gene: TRBV6-1; d_gene: TRBD2; CDR3nt: TGTGCCAGCAGTGAAATCCCCTTCCCCGGGACTAGCAATTACAATGAGCAGTTCTTC; CDR3aa: CASSEIPFPGTSNYNEQFF